This record covers a single T cell receptor (beta chain). This sample is part of a study of blood T cell repertoires in COVID-19. About the research overall: COVID-19 samples, acute and convalescent, were from the United States, Italy and Spain. T cells, B-cell-depleted T cells, or PBMCs supplied cDNA or gDNA.

The CDR3 spans 15 residues. V lost 1 base and J 6 bases, leaving 13 bases between the germline ends. Germline V CDR1 and CDR2: LNHDA, SQIVND (reference sequence). Per the authors' pipeline: The assay estimated nucleated cells by amplifying reference gene primers. Sequencing used immunoSEQ multiplex PCR; TCRdb keeps in-frame clones, though not all of them. The V and J calls and clone size are taken from that table; D and trimming were inferred from the DNA. The sample includes around 120,000 clones, about 78% of them seen just once. The sample comprised peripheral blood. This TCR was recovered from a man between 65 and 80 years old with acute or convalescent COVID-19. The genes are TRBV19 and TRBJ1-5; unclear D gene. The CDR3 nucleotides are TGTGCCAGTAGTATAGGGAACATGGAGGGTCAGCCCCAGCATTTT. It encodes CASSIGNMEGQPQHF.